This is a list of T cell receptor beta chains from one sample in a study of blood T cell repertoires in COVID-19. Generated by immunoSEQ multiplex PCR, the TCRdb table keeps only in-frame clones and is missing some. Of approximately 220,000 clones listed, around 84% are singletons. The specimen was peripheral blood. These receptors all stem from a man over 45 with acute or convalescent COVID-19. The CDR3 runs from the conserved cysteine through the conserved F or W. Fields, in order: CDR3 protein, CDR3 DNA, V gene, clone size, D gene, J gene. D genes are given only for firm matches. Rows may omit the clone size; those that give it use once, few, many or a size class.

CDR3: CATSDLGHYYEQYF
DNA: TGTGCCACCAGTGATTTAGGACATTACTACGAGCAGTACTTC
V: TRBV24-1
size: .
D: .
J: TRBJ2-7

CDR3: CASSSPAARGGRTTGELFF
DNA: TGCGCCAGCAGCTCCCCGGCGGCGCGGGGGGGCCGGACCACCGGGGAGCTGTTTTTT
V: TRBV5-1
size: .
D: TRBD2
J: TRBJ2-2

CDR3: CASSEQGRGSYNEQFF
DNA: TGTGCCAGCAGTGAACAGGGGAGAGGCTCCTACAATGAGCAGTTCTTC
V: TRBV6-1
size: .
D: .
J: TRBJ2-1

CDR3: CASFDRVGTEAFF
DNA: TGCGCCAGTTTCGACAGGGTCGGGACTGAAGCTTTCTTT
V: TRBV10-2
size: .
D: TRBD1
J: TRBJ1-1

CDR3: CASSVLGGREKLFF
DNA: TGTGCCAGCAGTGTGTTAGGGGGCCGCGAAAAACTGTTTTTT
V: TRBV2
size: .
D: TRBD1
J: TRBJ1-4

CDR3: CASGFGNTIYF
DNA: TGTGCCAGCGGCTTTGGAAACACCATATATTTT
V: TRBV25-1
size: .
D: .
J: TRBJ1-3

CDR3: CASRAGQGGNYGYTF
DNA: TGTGCCAGCAGGGCCGGACAGGGAGGAAACTATGGCTACACCTTC
V: TRBV6-5
size: .
D: TRBD1
J: TRBJ1-2

CDR3: CASSESSYGYTF
DNA: TGTGCCAGCAGCGAGAGTAGCTATGGCTACACCTTC
V: TRBV3-1/TRBV3-2
size: .
D: .
J: TRBJ1-2

CDR3: CASSDGTGGAYEQYF
DNA: TGTGCCAGCAGCGACGGGACAGGGGGGGCCTACGAGCAGTACTTC
V: TRBV6-5
size: .
D: TRBD1
J: TRBJ2-7

CDR3: CASSPRQGSLNTEAFF
DNA: TGCGCCAGCAGCCCCCGACAGGGCTCTCTGAACACTGAAGCTTTCTTT
V: TRBV5-1
size: .
D: TRBD1
J: TRBJ1-1

CDR3: CASSRDRGETQYF
DNA: TGTGCCAGCAGCCGGGACAGGGGAGAGACCCAGTACTTC
V: TRBV3-1/TRBV3-2
size: few
D: TRBD1
J: TRBJ2-5

CDR3: CASRLSPGEEQYF
DNA: TGTGCCAGCAGGTTATCCCCCGGGGAGGAGCAGTACTTC
V: TRBV12-3/TRBV12-4
size: .
D: .
J: TRBJ2-7

CDR3: CASSQGVLRGGRETQYF
DNA: TGCGCCAGCAGCCAAGGGGTTTTGAGGGGGGGCCGCGAGACCCAGTACTTC
V: TRBV4-1
size: .
D: .
J: TRBJ2-5

CDR3: CAWSPDRSIIGTQYF
DNA: TGTGCCTGGAGTCCCGACAGGTCCATCATAGGGACCCAGTACTTC
V: TRBV30
size: once
D: .
J: TRBJ2-5

CDR3: CASSQGGTDAYEQYF
DNA: TGTGCCAGCAGCCAAGGGGGGACAGATGCCTACGAGCAGTACTTC
V: TRBV3-1/TRBV3-2
size: .
D: TRBD1
J: TRBJ2-7

CDR3: CASSTSWTHSPLHF
DNA: TGTGCCAGTAGTACTTCTTGGACACATTCACCCCTCCACTTT
V: TRBV19
size: .
D: .
J: TRBJ1-6

CDR3: CASSMAINSNQPQHF
DNA: TGTGCCAGTAGTATGGCAATTAATAGCAATCAGCCCCAGCATTTT
V: TRBV19
size: .
D: .
J: TRBJ1-5

CDR3: CATSRGQGLMNQPQHF
DNA: TGTGCCACCAGCAGAGGACAGGGGTTGATGAATCAGCCCCAGCATTTT
V: TRBV15
size: few
D: TRBD1
J: TRBJ1-5

CDR3: CASSEGSGDSVYGYTF
DNA: TGTGCCAGCAGTGAAGGGTCCGGGGACAGCGTCTATGGCTACACCTTC
V: TRBV6-1
size: .
D: TRBD1
J: TRBJ1-2

CDR3: CASSETGTVSSGNTIYF
DNA: TGTGCCAGCAGCGAAACCGGGACAGTCAGCTCTGGAAACACCATATATTTT
V: TRBV9
size: .
D: TRBD1
J: TRBJ1-3

CDR3: CASSFGQYSNQPQHF
DNA: TGTGCCAGCAGCTTTGGTCAGTACAGCAATCAGCCCCAGCATTTT
V: TRBV7-9
size: .
D: .
J: TRBJ1-5

CDR3: CASSPRLAGGQGTQYF
DNA: TGTGCCAGCAGCCCTCGTCTAGCGGGGGGGCAAGGGACGCAGTATTTT
V: TRBV9
size: .
D: TRBD2
J: TRBJ2-3

CDR3: CASSEGANNQPQHF
DNA: TGTGCCAGCTCTGAGGGGGCGAATAATCAGCCCCAGCATTTT
V: TRBV18
size: .
D: TRBD1
J: TRBJ1-5

CDR3: CASTQRATADSYEQYF
DNA: TGTGCCAGCACCCAAAGGGCGACAGCCGACTCCTACGAGCAGTACTTC
V: TRBV11-2
size: .
D: .
J: TRBJ2-7

CDR3: CAWSVHLAGGAEQYF
DNA: TGTGCCTGGAGTGTACATCTAGCGGGGGGCGCCGAGCAGTACTTC
V: TRBV30
size: .
D: TRBD2
J: TRBJ2-7

CDR3: CASSLGGGMGTEAFF
DNA: TGTGCCAGCAGCTTAGGAGGCGGGATGGGGACTGAAGCTTTCTTT
V: TRBV11-2
size: few
D: .
J: TRBJ1-1

CDR3: CASPGGPSTDTQYF
DNA: TGTGCCAGCCCCGGTGGGCCCAGCACAGATACGCAGTATTTT
V: TRBV6-4
size: .
D: .
J: TRBJ2-3

CDR3: CASSRGPGVNTEAFF
DNA: TGTGCCAGCAGCCGCGGGCCAGGGGTGAACACTGAAGCTTTCTTT
V: TRBV27
size: .
D: .
J: TRBJ1-1

CDR3: CASSLPGLAGGRGDTQYF
DNA: TGTGCCAGCTCACTTCCGGGACTAGCGGGGGGGCGAGGAGATACGCAGTATTTT
V: TRBV18
size: .
D: TRBD2
J: TRBJ2-3

CDR3: CASRTSGTPNTEAFF
DNA: TGTGCCAGCAGAACATCGGGGACACCGAACACTGAAGCTTTCTTT
V: TRBV6-5
size: .
D: .
J: TRBJ1-1

CDR3: CASSYDRDNYGYTF
DNA: TGTGCCAGCAGTTATGACAGGGATAACTATGGCTACACCTTC
V: TRBV6-5
size: once
D: TRBD1
J: TRBJ1-2

CDR3: CLVAGASGGETQYF
DNA: TGTTTAGTAGCGGGGGCTTCGGGAGGAGAGACCCAGTACTTC
V: TRBV7-8
size: .
D: TRBD2
J: TRBJ2-5

CDR3: CASSPTGGPDQPQHF
DNA: TGTGCCAGCAGTCCAACCGGGGGGCCCGACCAGCCCCAGCATTTT
V: TRBV6-4
size: .
D: .
J: TRBJ1-5

CDR3: CSASNVQGLNQPQHF
DNA: TGCAGTGCTAGTAATGTCCAGGGTCTCAATCAGCCCCAGCATTTT
V: TRBV20-1
size: few
D: .
J: TRBJ1-5

CDR3: CASSPRQGSEAFF
DNA: TGTGCCAGCAGCCCCCGACAGGGGTCTGAAGCTTTCTTT
V: TRBV3-1/TRBV3-2
size: .
D: TRBD1
J: TRBJ1-1

CDR3: CAISESSIHEQYF
DNA: TGTGCCATCAGTGAGTCAAGCATCCACGAGCAGTACTTC
V: TRBV10-3
size: .
D: .
J: TRBJ2-7

CDR3: CASARGFLNTGELFF
DNA: TGTGCCTCTGCCAGGGGATTTTTAAACACCGGGGAGCTGTTTTTT
V: TRBV30
size: .
D: .
J: TRBJ2-2

CDR3: CASSSLQGLDQPQHF
DNA: TGTGCCAGCAGTTCTTTACAGGGCTTAGATCAGCCCCAGCATTTT
V: TRBV6-2/TRBV6-3
size: .
D: .
J: TRBJ1-5

CDR3: CASSLSPGQTTYEQYF
DNA: TGTGCCAGCAGCTTATCGCCGGGACAGACAACCTACGAGCAGTACTTC
V: TRBV7-9
size: .
D: TRBD1
J: TRBJ2-7

CDR3: CASVNTPGYRSYGYTF
DNA: TGTGCCAGCGTCAATACTCCGGGGTATAGGAGCTATGGCTACACCTTC
V: TRBV6-6
size: .
D: .
J: TRBJ1-2

CDR3: CASSVGRGTYNEQFF
DNA: TGTGCCAGCAGCGTAGGGAGGGGTACTTACAATGAGCAGTTCTTC
V: TRBV9
size: .
D: .
J: TRBJ2-1

CDR3: CASSDYRDSGANVLTF
DNA: TGTGCCAGCAGTGACTACAGGGACTCTGGGGCCAACGTCCTGACTTTC
V: TRBV2
size: .
D: .
J: TRBJ2-6

CDR3: CASSPSSRGVDTIYF
DNA: TGTGCCAGCTCCCCAAGCAGCAGGGGCGTGGACACCATATATTTT
V: TRBV18
size: few
D: .
J: TRBJ1-3

CDR3: CATSQRVNYGYTF
DNA: TGTGCCACCTCGCAGCGGGTTAACTATGGCTACACCTTC
V: TRBV19
size: .
D: .
J: TRBJ1-2

CDR3: CASSQRTGTNTEAFF
DNA: TGCGCCAGCAGTCAGAGGACAGGTACGAACACTGAAGCTTTCTTT
V: TRBV23-1
size: .
D: TRBD1
J: TRBJ1-1

CDR3: CASRTANTGELFF
DNA: TGCGCCAGCAGAACAGCGAACACCGGGGAGCTGTTTTTT
V: TRBV10-1
size: .
D: .
J: TRBJ2-2

CDR3: CASSPQNPGGNEKLFF
DNA: TGTGCCAGCTCACCACAAAATCCGGGGGGGAATGAAAAACTGTTTTTT
V: TRBV18
size: .
D: .
J: TRBJ1-4

CDR3: CASSGTSRAADTQYF
DNA: TGTGCCAGCTCTGGGACTAGCAGGGCCGCAGATACGCAGTATTTT
V: TRBV18
size: few
D: TRBD2
J: TRBJ2-3

CDR3: CASSPATGWGYTF
DNA: TGTGCCAGCTCACCCGCGACAGGGTGGGGCTACACCTTC
V: TRBV18
size: .
D: TRBD1
J: TRBJ1-2

CDR3: CASSHLDRASYEQYF
DNA: TGCGCCAGCAGCCACTTAGACAGGGCGTCCTACGAGCAGTACTTC
V: TRBV4-1
size: .
D: TRBD1
J: TRBJ2-7

CDR3: CSVIAQGGQPQHF
DNA: TGCAGCGTGATAGCGCAGGGAGGACAGCCCCAGCATTTT
V: TRBV29-1
size: .
D: .
J: TRBJ1-5

CDR3: CASSFGTNAGELFF
DNA: TGTGCCAGCAGTTTCGGGACTAACGCCGGGGAGCTGTTTTTT
V: TRBV7-9
size: few
D: TRBD2
J: TRBJ2-2

CDR3: CAILTGLNEQFF
DNA: TGTGCCATATTAACAGGGTTGAATGAGCAGTTCTTC
V: TRBV10-3
size: .
D: .
J: TRBJ2-1

CDR3: CASSYTGTGELFF
DNA: TGTGCCAGCAGCTACACAGGGACCGGGGAGCTGTTTTTT
V: TRBV11-2
size: .
D: .
J: TRBJ2-2

CDR3: CSVVGGFKETQYF
DNA: TGCAGCGTTGTAGGCGGTTTCAAAGAGACCCAGTACTTC
V: TRBV29-1
size: .
D: .
J: TRBJ2-5

CDR3: CASSQGQGGGETQYF
DNA: TGCGCCAGCAGCCAAGGACAGGGCGGGGGAGAGACCCAGTACTTC
V: TRBV5-1
size: .
D: .
J: TRBJ2-5

CDR3: CASNTPGQRNTEAFF
DNA: TGTGCCAGCAATACGCCGGGACAGAGAAACACTGAAGCTTTCTTT
V: TRBV5-4
size: .
D: TRBD1
J: TRBJ1-1